The rows below give T cell receptor beta chains drawn from one sample of a study of CD8 T cells in Susac syndrome. MiXCR, run by TCRdb on the immunoSEQ multiplex PCR reads, gives a single entry per CDR3 protein. The data hold around 200,000 distinct CDR3 sequences, with 85% to 95% observed a single time. Sequencing was carried out using CD4+ T cells from PBMCs. The receptors shown here come from a human donor with multiple sclerosis. Each CDR3 is given with its conserved first and last residue. Fields, in order: V gene, J gene, clone size, D gene, CDR3 DNA, CDR3 protein. The D gene is left open where the match is weak. Rows may omit the clone size; those that give it use once, few, many or a size class.

v_call: TRBV12-3/TRBV12-4
j_call: TRBJ1-5
clone_size: -
d_call: -
cdr3_nt: TGTGCCAGCAGTCCGAGTCAGGACAGAAATCAGCCCCAGCATTTT
cdr3_aa: CASSPSQDRNQPQHF

v_call: TRBV3-1
j_call: TRBJ2-5
clone_size: once
d_call: -
cdr3_nt: TGTGCCACCCAACCCCGGGGAGCACAGACCCAGTACTTC
cdr3_aa: CATQPRGAQTQYF

v_call: TRBV20-1
j_call: TRBJ2-1
clone_size: once
d_call: -
cdr3_nt: TGCAGTGCTACCTACGGTGCCTCCTACAATGAGCAGTTCTTC
cdr3_aa: CSATYGASYNEQFF

v_call: TRBV15
j_call: TRBJ2-1
clone_size: -
d_call: -
cdr3_nt: TGTGCCACCAGCAGCTCCAGGGCCGGGTACAATGAGCAGTTCTTC
cdr3_aa: CATSSSRAGYNEQFF

v_call: TRBV12-3/TRBV12-4
j_call: TRBJ1-5
clone_size: -
d_call: -
cdr3_nt: TGTGCCAGCAGTTATGGGGCCTATCAGCCCCAGCATTTT
cdr3_aa: CASSYGAYQPQHF

v_call: TRBV20-1
j_call: TRBJ2-3
clone_size: -
d_call: TRBD2
cdr3_nt: TGCAGTGCCGGACTAGCGGGGGGTTCTGGTACGCAGTATTTT
cdr3_aa: CSAGLAGGSGTQYF

v_call: TRBV3-1
j_call: TRBJ2-7
clone_size: -
d_call: -
cdr3_nt: TGTGCCAGCAGCCTAACGACAGGTCCCTACGAGCAGTACTTC
cdr3_aa: CASSLTTGPYEQYF

v_call: TRBV7-9
j_call: TRBJ1-5
clone_size: -
d_call: TRBD1
cdr3_nt: TGTGCCAGCAGCCCCCATACAGGGGGCAATCAGCCCCAGCATTTT
cdr3_aa: CASSPHTGGNQPQHF

v_call: TRBV12-3/TRBV12-4
j_call: TRBJ2-5
clone_size: -
d_call: TRBD2
cdr3_nt: TGTGCCAGCAGTGCGGGACTAGCGGGGGCAGAGACCCAGTACTTC
cdr3_aa: CASSAGLAGAETQYF

v_call: TRBV29-1
j_call: TRBJ1-1
clone_size: once
d_call: -
cdr3_nt: TGCAGCTTCAGGGTGAACAGGAACACTGAAGCTTTCTTT
cdr3_aa: CSFRVNRNTEAFF

v_call: TRBV9
j_call: TRBJ1-2
clone_size: -
d_call: -
cdr3_nt: TGTGCCAGCAGCACAAGCTCCGGGTATGGCTACACCTTC
cdr3_aa: CASSTSSGYGYTF

v_call: TRBV29-1
j_call: TRBJ2-1
clone_size: -
d_call: -
cdr3_nt: TGCAGCGTGGGGGACTGGACCTCCTACAATGAGCAGTTCTTC
cdr3_aa: CSVGDWTSYNEQFF

v_call: TRBV27
j_call: TRBJ2-5
clone_size: -
d_call: -
cdr3_nt: TGTGCCAGCAGTAGACAGCGAGAAGAGACCCAGTACTTC
cdr3_aa: CASSRQREETQYF

v_call: TRBV7-2
j_call: TRBJ2-5
clone_size: -
d_call: TRBD1
cdr3_nt: TGTGCCAGCAGCCCTGGACAGGGTGAGGAGACCCAGTACTTC
cdr3_aa: CASSPGQGEETQYF

v_call: TRBV12-3/TRBV12-4
j_call: TRBJ1-2
clone_size: -
d_call: -
cdr3_nt: TGTGCCAGCACCACGGGGACGTCCGGCTACACCTTC
cdr3_aa: CASTTGTSGYTF

v_call: TRBV27
j_call: TRBJ2-3
clone_size: -
d_call: -
cdr3_nt: TGTGCCAGCAGTCTGGTATGGCCCTGGGAAGATACGCAGTATTTT
cdr3_aa: CASSLVWPWEDTQYF

v_call: TRBV20-1
j_call: TRBJ2-3
clone_size: -
d_call: -
cdr3_nt: TGCAGTGCGGCAGGAAAAGATACGCAGTATTTT
cdr3_aa: CSAAGKDTQYF

v_call: TRBV30
j_call: TRBJ2-2
clone_size: once
d_call: TRBD1
cdr3_nt: TGTGCCTGGAGTACAGGGGTGACGGGCACCGGGGAGCTGTTTTTT
cdr3_aa: CAWSTGVTGTGELFF

v_call: TRBV2
j_call: TRBJ1-1
clone_size: -
d_call: -
cdr3_nt: TGTGCCAGCAGTGAACAGGGGAGGGCTGAAGCTTTCTTT
cdr3_aa: CASSEQGRAEAFF

v_call: TRBV27
j_call: TRBJ1-6
clone_size: -
d_call: -
cdr3_nt: TGTGCCAGCAGTACCTGGGGACGAGACTCACCCCTCCACTTT
cdr3_aa: CASSTWGRDSPLHF

v_call: TRBV20-1
j_call: TRBJ2-5
clone_size: -
d_call: -
cdr3_nt: TGCAGTGCTAGAGTGCTAGAGACCCAGTACTTC
cdr3_aa: CSARVLETQYF

v_call: TRBV30
j_call: TRBJ1-6
clone_size: -
d_call: -
cdr3_nt: TGTGCCCGCCGTGGGGATTATAATTCACCCCTCCACTTT
cdr3_aa: CARRGDYNSPLHF

v_call: TRBV27
j_call: TRBJ1-5
clone_size: -
d_call: -
cdr3_nt: TGTGCCAGCAGCGGGGGGATAGATCAGCCCCAGCATTTT
cdr3_aa: CASSGGIDQPQHF

v_call: TRBV18
j_call: TRBJ2-7
clone_size: -
d_call: -
cdr3_nt: TGTGCCAGCTCACCTGACCTCACCTACGAGCAGTACTTC
cdr3_aa: CASSPDLTYEQYF